The following is a T cell receptor beta chain sequence with its context. Its antigen is as yet unknown. Prior to thyroid surgery, none of the patients had received any treatment. The data derive from a study of metastatic and nonmetastatic thyroid tumors. Study background: Samples came from malignant and benign thyroid patients, and repertoires were compared across blood and tumor or nodule tissue.

TCRdb reassembled clones from the PCR reads with MiXCR. In the table there are about 38,000 clones, around 43% of which are singletons. CDR1 and CDR2 from the germline V gene are DFQATT and SNEGSKA (reference sequence). J lost 1 base, V lost 3 bases, and 9 bases had no gene match. The CDR3 loop spans 16 amino acids. Overall study findings and caveats: It was reportedly found that TCR beta diversity was significantly higher in malignant thyroid tumors than in benign nodules, a difference seen in both blood and tumor samples.

This chain connects TRBV20-1 to TRBJ2-7, with 10 bases matching TRBD2. The specimen was tumor tissue. The sequence came from a male donor with papillary thyroid cancer or a benign thyroid nodule (not recorded which). Some clones in this sample may be carry-over from other donors' samples. The CDR3 is CSASPSGRTSSYEQYF. As DNA, the CDR3 is TGCAGTGCTAGTCCTAGCGGGAGAACTTCTTCCTACGAGCAGTACTTC.